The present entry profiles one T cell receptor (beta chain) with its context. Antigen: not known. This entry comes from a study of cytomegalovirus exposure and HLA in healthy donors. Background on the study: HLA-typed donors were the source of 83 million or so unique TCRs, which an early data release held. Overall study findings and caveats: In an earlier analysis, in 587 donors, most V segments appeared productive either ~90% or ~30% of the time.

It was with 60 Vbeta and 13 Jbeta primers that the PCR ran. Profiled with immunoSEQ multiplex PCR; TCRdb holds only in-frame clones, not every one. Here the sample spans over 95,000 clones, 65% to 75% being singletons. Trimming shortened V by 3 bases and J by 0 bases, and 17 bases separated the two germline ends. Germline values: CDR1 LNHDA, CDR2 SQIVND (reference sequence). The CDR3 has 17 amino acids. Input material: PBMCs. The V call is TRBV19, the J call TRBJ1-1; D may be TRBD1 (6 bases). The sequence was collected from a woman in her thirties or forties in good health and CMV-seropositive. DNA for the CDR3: TGTGCCAGTAGTATTAGGCAGGGGCTAACTATGAACACTGAAGCTTTCTTT. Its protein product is CASSIRQGLTMNTEAFF.